This T cell receptor (beta chain) was sequenced for a study of T cell responses to AZD1222 COVID-19 vaccine. Findings and limits, study-wide: Breadth and depth of Spike-specific TCRs rose after two AZD1222 doses. Possibly, clonal diversity was underestimated; donors were largely white British and included more females. At baseline, just a handful of AZD1222 recipients tested seropositive.

The germline V gene encodes CDR1 MNHEY and CDR2 SMNVEV (reference sequence). The CDR3 is 19 amino acids. J lost 4 bases, V lost 3 bases, and 13 bases had no gene match. As for this clone: Its specificity is unknown.

Repertoires were generated with immunoSEQ multiplex PCR, while TCRdb's copy carries only in-frame clones and drops some. The listing contains under 150,000 clones. The TCR comes from an adult in good health. V and J are TRBV27 and TRBJ1-4; 11 nucleotides agree with TRBD1. Sequenced input: peripheral blood. Here the CDR3 reads CASSFYGSGQGANNEKLFF. Here the CDR3 DNA reads TGTGCCAGCAGTTTTTATGGGTCAGGACAGGGGGCAAATAATGAAAAACTGTTTTTT. The complete variable domain, with remaining parts taken from reference TRBV27 and TRBJ1-4, reads EAQVTQNPRYLITVTGKKLTVTCSQNMNHEYMSWYRQDPGLGLRQIYYSMNVEVTDKGDVPEGYKVSRKEKRNFPLILESPSPNQTSLYFCASSFYGSGQGANNEKLFFGSGTQLSVL.